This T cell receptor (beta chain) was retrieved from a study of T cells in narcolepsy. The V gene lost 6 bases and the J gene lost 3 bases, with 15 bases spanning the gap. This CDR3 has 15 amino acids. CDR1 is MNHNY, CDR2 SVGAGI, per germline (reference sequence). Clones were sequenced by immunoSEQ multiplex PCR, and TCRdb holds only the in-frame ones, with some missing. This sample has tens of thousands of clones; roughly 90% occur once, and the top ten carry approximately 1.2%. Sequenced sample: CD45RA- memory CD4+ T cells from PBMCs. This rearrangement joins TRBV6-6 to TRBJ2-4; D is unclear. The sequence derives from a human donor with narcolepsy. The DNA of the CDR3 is TGTGCCAGCAGCCCCGCCTCTACGGGCAAAAACATTCAGTACTTC. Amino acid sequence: CASSPASTGKNIQYF.